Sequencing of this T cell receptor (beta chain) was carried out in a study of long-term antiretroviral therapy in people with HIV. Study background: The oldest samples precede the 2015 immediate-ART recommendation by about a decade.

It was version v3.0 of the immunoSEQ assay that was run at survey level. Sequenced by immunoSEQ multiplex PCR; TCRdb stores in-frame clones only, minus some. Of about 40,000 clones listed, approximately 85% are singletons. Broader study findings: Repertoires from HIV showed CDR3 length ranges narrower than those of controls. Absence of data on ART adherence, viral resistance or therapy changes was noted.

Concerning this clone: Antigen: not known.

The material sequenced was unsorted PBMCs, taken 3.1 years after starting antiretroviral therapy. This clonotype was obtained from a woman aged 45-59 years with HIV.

The CDR3 here is CASSKSGGLTYNEQFF. The CDR3 DNA is TGTGCCAGCAGCAAGAGCGGGGGGCTGACCTACAATGAGCAGTTCTTC. This chain links TRBV5-8 with TRBJ2-1; 9 bases align to TRBD2. The CDR3 totals 16 residues. The V and J ends lost 4 bases and 2 bases, in that order; junction bases with no gene match: 7. Germline CDR1 is SGHTS and CDR2 is YDEGEE.